The 10 T cell receptor beta chains reported below all come from one sample, sequenced in a study of T cell responses to AZD1222 COVID-19 vaccine. Using immunoSEQ multiplex PCR, the repertoire was profiled, and TCRdb retains in-frame clones only, with some absent. The data show tens of thousands of clones, roughly 91% seen once. Sequencing was performed on peripheral blood, taken on day 0 of AZD1222 vaccination. The source of these receptors is an adult in good health.

V is TRBV28 and J is TRBJ1-2; 9 nucleotides agree with TRBD1. V was clipped by 7 bases and J by 4 bases; unmatched bases: 13. The CDR3 has 16 amino acids. Germline-derived CDR1 and CDR2 are MDHEN and SYDVKM. The CDR3 DNA is TGTGCCAGCAACACCGCTTCCGGACAGGGGCCCTATGGCTACACCTTC. This sequence encodes CASNTASGQGPYGYTF.

This clone was recorded a few times. The chain carries TRBV29-1 and TRBJ2-7; perhaps D is TRBD1 or TRBD2 (5 bases each). Trimming pared 7 bases from V and 2 bases from J, leaving 21 bases between. In germline, CDR1 is SQVTM, CDR2 ANQGSEA. This CDR3 has 15 residues. The CDR3 DNA reads TGCAGCGCGTCTGGGTGGTGGGGGTCCCCCTACGAGCAGTACTTC. Its protein product is CSASGWWGSPYEQYF.

A word on this clone: This sample includes further DNA sequences coding for the same CDR3. The chain employs TRBV5-4 and TRBJ2-3; D is unclear. Looked up from germline, CDR1 is SGHNT and CDR2 is YYREEE (reference sequence). Deletions cut 3 bases from V and 8 bases from J, with 19 bases between. The CDR3 runs to 15 residues. CDR3 sequence reads: CASSSRTSSQATQYF. CDR3 sequence (DNA): TGTGCCAGCAGCTCACGGACGAGCAGTCAAGCTACGCAGTATTTT.

The chain is built from TRBV9 and TRBJ2-7; 8 nucleotides match TRBD1. Looked up from germline, CDR1 is SGDLS and CDR2 is YYNGEE. The length of the CDR3 is 14 residues. V lost 4 bases, J lost 3 bases, and 6 bases stayed unmatched. The CDR3 DNA reads as TGTGCCAGCAGCTTTGGACAGGGCGACTACGAGCAGTACTTC. Its protein is CASSFGQGDYEQYF. The whole variable domain, filled in from reference TRBV9 and TRBJ2-7, reads DSGVTQTPKHLITATGQRVTLRCSPRSGDLSVYWYQQSLDQGLQFLIQYYNGEERAKGNILERFSAQQFPDLHSELNLSSLELGDSALYFCASSFGQGDYEQYFGPGTRLTVT.

The chain carries TRBV7-9 and TRBJ2-5, with a possible D match to TRBD2 (6 bases). The V and J ends lost 3 bases and 4 bases respectively, with 9 bases between them. This CDR3 region has 13 residues. CDR1 and CDR2 from the germline V gene are SEHNR and FQNEAQ (reference sequence). CDR3 residues: CASSFGGAETQYF. CDR3 sequence (DNA): TGTGCCAGCAGCTTCGGAGGGGCAGAGACCCAGTACTTC. Using reference TRBV7-9 and TRBJ2-5 for the parts outside the CDR3, the full variable domain is DTGVSQNPRHKITKRGQNVTFRCDPISEHNRLYWYRQTLGQGPEFLTYFQNEAQLEKSRLLSDRFSAERPKGSFSTLEIQRTEQGDSAMYLCASSFGGAETQYFGPGTRLLVL.

The count of this clone is one. V gene TRBV4-1 combines with J gene TRBJ1-1, with 10 bases matching TRBD1. The CDR3 covers 18 residues. The V segment lost 0 bases and the J segment 5 bases; nucleotides outside the gene matches: 12. Germline CDR1 reads MGHRA; CDR2 reads YSYEKL. CDR3 region: CASSQDIDRGRFSTEAFF. Here the CDR3 DNA reads TGCGCCAGCAGCCAAGATATTGACAGGGGGCGATTCAGTACTGAAGCTTTCTTT.

The chain carries TRBV3-1 (or the pseudogene TRBV3-2) and TRBJ1-6; TRBD1 aligns across 7 bases. Unmatched junction bases numbered 7, after V lost 3 bases and J lost 2 bases. Germline CDR1 reads LGHDT; CDR2 reads YNNKEL (reference sequence). The CDR3 spans 17 residues. In nucleotides, the CDR3 is TGTGCCAGCAGCCAGAGAACCGGGACAGCCTATAATTCACCCCTCCACTTT. It is translated as CASSQRTGTAYNSPLHF.

This chain links TRBV30 with TRBJ1-1; D not certain. Trimming pared 3 bases from V and 1 base from J, leaving 15 bases between. There are 15 residues in the CDR3. Looked up from germline, CDR1 is GTSNPN and CDR2 is SVGIG (reference sequence). The CDR3: CAWSSPRSGNTEAFF. In DNA form, the CDR3 reads TGTGCCTGGAGCTCTCCCCGGTCAGGGAACACTGAAGCTTTCTTT.

This clone has a single count. The J gene is TRBJ2-3, the V gene TRBV4-1, with TRBD1 matching 9 bases. CDR1 is MGHRA and CDR2 is YSYEKL in the germline V gene. Trimming cost V 1 base and J 10 bases; bases outside gene matches: 6. The CDR3 runs to 14 residues. The CDR3 sequence is CASSQGGQGNSQYF. The CDR3 bases are TGCGCCAGCAGCCAAGGGGGACAGGGAAATTCGCAGTATTTT.

The rearrangement joins TRBV11-2 to TRBJ2-1, with TRBD2 matching over 13 bases. CDR1 and CDR2 from the germline V gene are SGHAT and FQNNGV. The CDR3 totals 17 residues. Trimming took 1 base from V and 8 from J; bases not matched to a gene: 8. The CDR3 is CASSLAGTSGVVDEQFF. CDR3 DNA sequence: TGTGCCAGCAGCTTAGCCGGGACTAGCGGGGTGGTGGATGAGCAGTTCTTC.